A selection of T cell receptor beta chains follows, all from one sample in a study of blood T cell repertoires in COVID-19. Only in-frame clones appear in the TCRdb table, and some are missing; sequencing was by immunoSEQ multiplex PCR. The table shows approximately 90,000 clones, with 81% occurring only once. The sequencing sample was made of peripheral blood. All receptors derive from a man between 60 and 70 years old with acute or convalescent COVID-19. Both conserved end residues are part of each CDR3. A D gene is named only where the DNA matches it firmly. Where a row states a size, it is once, few, many or the class of an expanded clone; other rows omit it.

>NA|few|TRBV10-1|TRBJ2-2
CASSGDDSNTGELFF
TGCGCCAGCAGTGGCGATGACAGCAACACCGGGGAGCTGTTTTTT
>NA|NA|TRBV3-1/TRBV3-2|TRBJ2-2
CASSLQGVGELFF
TGTGCCAGCAGCCTACAGGGCGTCGGGGAGCTGTTTTTT
>NA|NA|TRBV28|TRBJ2-7
CASNIQGTAYEQYF
TGTGCCAGCAACATACAGGGGACTGCCTACGAGCAGTACTTC
>TRBD2|few|TRBV7-3|TRBJ2-7
CASSFLAGGSYEQYF
TGTGCCAGCAGCTTTCTAGCGGGAGGGAGCTACGAGCAGTACTTC
>TRBD2|NA|TRBV6-2/TRBV6-3|TRBJ2-1
CASSYLLAISYNEQFF
TGTGCCAGCAGTTACCTACTAGCGATCTCCTACAATGAGCAGTTCTTC
>NA|NA|TRBV5-4|TRBJ2-4
CASSLAWASPLAKNIQYF
TGTGCCAGCAGCTTGGCCTGGGCTAGCCCCCTAGCCAAAAACATTCAGTACTTC
>NA|NA|TRBV10-3|TRBJ1-1
CAISETGTSTEAFF
TGTGCCATCAGTGAGACCGGGACAAGCACTGAAGCTTTCTTT
>NA|NA|TRBV10-3|TRBJ1-5
CAISESQDSNQPQHF
TGTGCCATCAGTGAGTCCCAGGATAGCAATCAGCCCCAGCATTTT
>NA|few|TRBV7-3|TRBJ2-1
CASSLSNFYEQFF
TGTGCCAGCAGCTTATCTAACTTCTATGAGCAGTTCTTC
>NA|NA|TRBV9|TRBJ1-1
CASSAGTKTTTEAFF
TGTGCCAGCAGCGCAGGGACAAAGACTACCACTGAAGCTTTCTTT
>NA|NA|TRBV5-4|TRBJ2-1
CASSLGGPTSSYNEQFF
TGTGCCAGCAGCTTGGGGGGCCCGACAAGCTCCTACAATGAGCAGTTCTTC
>NA|once|TRBV7-2|TRBJ2-3
CASSASGYSTDTQYF
TGTGCCAGCAGCGCAAGCGGTTATAGCACAGATACGCAGTATTTT
>NA|NA|TRBV6-2/TRBV6-3|TRBJ2-1
CASSILATGYNEQFF
TGTGCCAGCAGTATCCTCGCGACAGGTTACAATGAGCAGTTCTTC
>TRBD1|NA|TRBV11-2|TRBJ2-5
CASSLGDRGLETQYF
TGTGCCAGCAGCCTTGGGGACAGGGGGCTGGAGACCCAGTACTTC
>TRBD1|NA|TRBV7-2|TRBJ2-5
CASSAGQVETQYF
TGTGCCAGCAGCGCGGGACAGGTAGAGACCCAGTACTTC
>NA|many|TRBV27|TRBJ2-3
CASSFGGSTDTQYF
TGTGCCAGCAGTTTCGGGGGTAGCACAGATACGCAGTATTTT
>TRBD1|few|TRBV6-5|TRBJ1-2
CASHQGAGGYTF
TGTGCCAGCCACCAGGGGGCGGGTGGCTACACCTTC
>NA|NA|TRBV5-1|TRBJ2-2
CASSLQAGRATGELFF
TGCGCCAGCAGCTTGCAGGCGGGGCGGGCCACCGGGGAGCTGTTTTTT
>NA|NA|TRBV27|TRBJ1-5
CASSLSSKQGGGGSNQPQHF
TGTGCCAGCAGTTTATCGTCGAAACAGGGTGGCGGTGGGAGCAATCAGCCCCAGCATTTT
>NA|NA|TRBV7-2|TRBJ2-7
CASSVRTGYEQYF
TGTGCCAGCAGCGTAAGGACTGGCTACGAGCAGTACTTC
>TRBD1|NA|TRBV3-1/TRBV3-2|TRBJ2-2
CASIDSGQGNTGELFF
TGTGCCAGCATCGATTCGGGACAGGGGAACACCGGGGAGCTGTTTTTT
>NA|NA|TRBV9|TRBJ2-7
CASSVDLVSLYF
TGTGCCAGCAGCGTAGATCTGGTTTCACTGTACTTC
>TRBD1|NA|TRBV18|TRBJ1-6
CASSPLAGGNSPLHF
TGTGCCAGCTCACCTTTGGCAGGGGGGAATTCACCCCTCCACTTT
>TRBD2|NA|TRBV4-3|TRBJ2-7
CASSQDTSGSESYEQYF
TGCGCCAGCAGCCAAGATACTAGCGGGAGTGAATCCTACGAGCAGTACTTC
>TRBD2|NA|TRBV4-2|TRBJ2-5
CASSQEGLSGREETQYF
TGTGCCAGCAGCCAAGAGGGGCTTAGCGGGAGGGAAGAGACCCAGTACTTC
>TRBD2|NA|TRBV6-5|TRBJ2-1
CASSYILAGEQFF
TGTGCCAGCAGTTACATCCTAGCGGGTGAGCAGTTCTTC
>NA|NA|TRBV29-1|TRBJ1-1
CSVAGYLKNTEAFF
TGCAGCGTCGCCGGTTATCTGAAGAACACTGAAGCTTTCTTT
>TRBD1|NA|TRBV7-2|TRBJ1-3
CASSFPTGAGNTIYF
TGTGCCAGCAGCTTCCCAACAGGGGCTGGAAACACCATATATTTT
>NA|NA|TRBV19|TRBJ1-1
CASRPAGSNTEAFF
TGTGCCAGTCGTCCGGCAGGGTCGAACACTGAAGCTTTCTTT
>NA|medium-sized|TRBV15|TRBJ1-2
CATQLSTVGAVGYTF
TGTGCCACCCAATTATCCACGGTGGGGGCGGTTGGCTACACCTTC
>TRBD1|NA|TRBV3-1/TRBV3-2|TRBJ1-1
CASSQVPGTGFEAFF
TGTGCCAGCAGCCAAGTCCCCGGGACAGGGTTTGAAGCTTTCTTT
>NA|NA|TRBV10-3|TRBJ1-4
CAISDLLDRSTTNEKLFF
TGTGCCATCAGTGATTTATTAGACAGATCTACAACTAATGAAAAACTGTTTTTT
>NA|NA|TRBV18|TRBJ1-2
CASSYGGINYGYTF
TGTGCCAGCTCCTACGGCGGGATAAACTATGGCTACACCTTC
>TRBD2|NA|TRBV7-2|TRBJ2-1
CASSKGLAGGDEQFF
TGTGCCAGCAGCAAGGGACTAGCGGGAGGGGATGAGCAGTTCTTC
>NA|NA|TRBV18|TRBJ1-1
CASSPYGSGDTEAFF
TGTGCCAGCTCACCATATGGCAGCGGGGACACTGAAGCTTTCTTT
>NA|NA|TRBV7-6|TRBJ1-2
CASSLDAATYGYTF
TGTGCCAGCAGCTTAGACGCGGCCACCTATGGCTACACCTTC
>NA|NA|TRBV5-1|TRBJ2-3
CASSSRLADTQYF
TGCGCCAGCAGCTCCCGACTCGCAGATACGCAGTATTTT
>TRBD1|NA|TRBV3-1/TRBV3-2|TRBJ2-2
CASGKRRTGGNTGELFF
TGTGCCAGCGGAAAAAGGAGGACAGGGGGAAACACCGGGGAGCTGTTTTTT
>NA|NA|TRBV4-3|TRBJ2-1
CASSQGPGGSSYNEQFF
TGCGCCAGCAGCCAAGGCCCTGGAGGGAGCTCCTACAATGAGCAGTTCTTC
>TRBD1|NA|TRBV11-2|TRBJ1-2
CASSLDRGRYGYTF
TGTGCCAGCAGCTTAGACAGGGGGAGGTATGGCTACACCTTC
>NA|NA|TRBV2|TRBJ1-5
CASSDGGPQPQHF
TGTGCCAGCAGTGACGGGGGGCCCCAGCCCCAGCATTTT
>NA|NA|TRBV7-2|TRBJ2-7
CASSPELRSTYEQYF
TGTGCCAGCAGCCCCGAATTGAGGTCGACCTACGAGCAGTACTTC
>TRBD2|NA|TRBV6-1|TRBJ2-1
CASSDRLAGLPEQFF
TGTGCCAGCAGTGATAGACTAGCGGGACTCCCCGAGCAGTTCTTC
>NA|NA|TRBV18|TRBJ2-3
CASSQPHRDTQYF
TGTGCCAGCTCACAGCCCCACAGAGATACGCAGTATTTT
>TRBD2|NA|TRBV28|TRBJ2-2
CASGGLAGGELFF
TGTGCCAGCGGGGGACTAGCCGGCGGGGAGCTGTTTTTT
>TRBD1|NA|TRBV2|TRBJ2-2
CASGRTGRTGELFF
TGTGCCAGCGGACGGACAGGGAGGACCGGGGAGCTGTTTTTT
>TRBD2|NA|TRBV6-6|TRBJ2-1
CASSYPTSGGLEQFF
TGTGCCAGCAGTTATCCGACTAGCGGGGGCCTCGAGCAGTTCTTC
>NA|NA|TRBV18|TRBJ2-5
CASSPPYVEETQYF
TGTGCCAGCTCACCACCGTATGTAGAAGAGACCCAGTACTTC
>TRBD1|NA|TRBV19|TRBJ1-5
CASRLQQGTGNQPQHF
TGTGCCAGTAGGCTTCAACAGGGGACGGGCAATCAGCCCCAGCATTTT
>NA|NA|TRBV25-1|TRBJ2-3
CASSGVSDTQYF
TGTGCCAGCAGCGGGGTTTCGGATACGCAGTATTTT
>NA|NA|TRBV6-5|TRBJ2-5
CASSNLATQYF
TGTGCCAGCAGCAATCTGGCCACCCAGTACTTC
>TRBD1|NA|TRBV7-3|TRBJ1-1
CASSLGGTGFPEAFF
TGTGCCAGCAGCTTAGGCGGGACAGGGTTCCCTGAAGCTTTCTTT
>NA|NA|TRBV6-5|TRBJ1-5
CASSYSAGSNQPQHF
TGTGCCAGCAGTTACTCCGCAGGGTCAAATCAGCCCCAGCATTTT
>TRBD2|once|TRBV28|TRBJ2-1
CATHIPAGGWNEQFF
TGTGCCACGCACATCCCAGCGGGAGGGTGGAATGAGCAGTTCTTC
>NA|NA|TRBV19|TRBJ1-6
CATRRGGTNNSPLHF
TGTGCCACCCGGCGGGGGGGTACGAATAATTCACCCCTCCACTTT
>TRBD1|NA|TRBV7-9|TRBJ1-2
CASSLVEGQGRGSYTF
TGTGCCAGCAGCTTAGTAGAGGGACAGGGGAGAGGTAGCTACACCTTC
>NA|NA|TRBV27|TRBJ2-7
CASSLNGQGFYEQYF
TGTGCCAGCAGTTTAAACGGACAAGGTTTCTACGAGCAGTACTTC
>TRBD1|once|TRBV5-4|TRBJ1-1
CASSFRDRGYTEAFF
TGTGCCAGCAGCTTCCGGGACAGGGGATACACTGAAGCTTTCTTT
>TRBD1|NA|TRBV6-5|TRBJ2-7
CASSYSGTGWNEQYF
TGTGCCAGCAGTTACTCGGGGACAGGGTGGAACGAGCAGTACTTC
>TRBD1|NA|TRBV5-6|TRBJ1-3
CASSPKTGRFVGNTIYF
TGTGCCAGCAGCCCGAAGACAGGGAGGTTCGTGGGAAACACCATATATTTT